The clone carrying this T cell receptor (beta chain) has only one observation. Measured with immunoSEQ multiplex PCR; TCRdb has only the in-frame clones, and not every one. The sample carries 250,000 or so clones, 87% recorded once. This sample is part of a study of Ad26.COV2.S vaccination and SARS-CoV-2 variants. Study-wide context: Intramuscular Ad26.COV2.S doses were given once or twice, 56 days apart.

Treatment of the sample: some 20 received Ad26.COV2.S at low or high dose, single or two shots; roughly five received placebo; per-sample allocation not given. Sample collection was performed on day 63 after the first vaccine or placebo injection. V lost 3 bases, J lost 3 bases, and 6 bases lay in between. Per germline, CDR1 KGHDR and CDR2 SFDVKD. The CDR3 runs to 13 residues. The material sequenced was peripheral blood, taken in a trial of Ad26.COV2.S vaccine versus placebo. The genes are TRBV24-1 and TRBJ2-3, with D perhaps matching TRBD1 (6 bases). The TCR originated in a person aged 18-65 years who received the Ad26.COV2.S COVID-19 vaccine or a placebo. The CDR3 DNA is TGTGCCACCAGTGATACAGGGACAGATACGCAGTATTTT. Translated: CATSDTGTDTQYF.